The entry below describes one T cell receptor (beta chain). At one boundary the junction diverges from the germline segment, which might be a read error. This sample was included in a study of cytomegalovirus exposure and HLA in healthy donors. With 60 Vbeta and 13 Jbeta primers, the PCR was carried out. The repertoire was sequenced with immunoSEQ multiplex PCR; TCRdb's copy has only in-frame clones and lacks some. The sample shows approximately 51,000 clones, around 80% of them seen only once. The TCR sequence derives from a boy between 5 and 17 years old in good health and CMV-seropositive. The specimen sequenced was PBMCs.

The CDR3 DNA follows: TGTGCCAGCAGCGGGACTAGCGGGGGATTAGAGCTGTTCTTC. Translation gives CASSGTSGGLELFF. The J gene is TRBJ2-1, the V gene TRBV9, with 13 bases identical to TRBD2. This CDR3 has 14 residues. Germline V CDR1 and CDR2: SGDLS, YYNGEE.